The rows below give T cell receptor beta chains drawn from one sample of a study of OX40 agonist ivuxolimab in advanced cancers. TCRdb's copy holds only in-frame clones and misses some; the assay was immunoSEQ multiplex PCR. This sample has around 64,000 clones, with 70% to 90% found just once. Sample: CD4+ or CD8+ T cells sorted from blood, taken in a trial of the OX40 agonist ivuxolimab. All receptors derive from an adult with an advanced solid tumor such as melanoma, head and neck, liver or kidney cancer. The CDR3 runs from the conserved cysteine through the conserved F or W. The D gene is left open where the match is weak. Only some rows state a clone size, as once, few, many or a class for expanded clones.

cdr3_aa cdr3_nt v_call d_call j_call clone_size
CAISPTSGIGDTQYF TGTGCCATCAGTCCCACTAGCGGGATTGGAGATACGCAGTATTTT TRBV10-3 TRBD2 TRBJ2-3 .
CASSPPLGTEKNEQFF TGTGCCAGCTCACCACCCCTGGGGACAGAGAAAAATGAGCAGTTCTTC TRBV18 TRBD1 TRBJ2-1 .
CASTDPGQGHKEQFF TGTGCCAGCACCGACCCCGGACAGGGTCACAAGGAGCAGTTCTTC TRBV27 TRBD1 TRBJ2-1 .
CASSPRQGVSEQYF TGTGCCAGCAGCCCACGACAGGGAGTATCCGAGCAGTACTTC TRBV2 TRBD1 TRBJ2-7 .
CAGSTSYEQYF TGTGCCGGGAGTACCTCCTACGAGCAGTACTTC TRBV2 . TRBJ2-7 few
CASSEMGHFGQPQHF TGTGCCAGCAGTGAAATGGGGCACTTCGGGCAGCCCCAGCATTTT TRBV6-1 . TRBJ1-5 .
CASRPQVGPNTGELFF TGCGCCAGCAGGCCCCAGGTGGGGCCTAACACCGGGGAGCTGTTTTTT TRBV5-1 . TRBJ2-2 .
CASSEWDDNQPQHF TGTGCCAGCAGTGAATGGGACGACAATCAGCCCCAGCATTTT TRBV2 . TRBJ1-5 once
CASSPFITGSGYEQYF TGTGCCAGCAGCCCTTTTATTACAGGGTCAGGGTACGAGCAGTACTTC TRBV9 . TRBJ2-7 .
CSVEGGGREVFF TGCAGCGTTGAGGGTGGAGGCCGAGAAGTGTTTTTT TRBV29-1 . TRBJ1-4 .
CASSPAGQVANTGELFF TGTGCCAGCAGTCCGGCCGGACAGGTTGCGAACACCGGGGAGCTGTTTTTT TRBV28 TRBD1 TRBJ2-2 .
CASSPRVNTGELFF TGTGCCAGCAGCCCCCGGGTCAACACCGGGGAGCTGTTTTTT TRBV7-6 . TRBJ2-2 .
CASSLAPGAGGLNEQFF TGTGCCAGCAGCTTAGCCCCGGGCGCGGGAGGGCTGAATGAGCAGTTCTTC TRBV7-9 TRBD2 TRBJ2-1 .